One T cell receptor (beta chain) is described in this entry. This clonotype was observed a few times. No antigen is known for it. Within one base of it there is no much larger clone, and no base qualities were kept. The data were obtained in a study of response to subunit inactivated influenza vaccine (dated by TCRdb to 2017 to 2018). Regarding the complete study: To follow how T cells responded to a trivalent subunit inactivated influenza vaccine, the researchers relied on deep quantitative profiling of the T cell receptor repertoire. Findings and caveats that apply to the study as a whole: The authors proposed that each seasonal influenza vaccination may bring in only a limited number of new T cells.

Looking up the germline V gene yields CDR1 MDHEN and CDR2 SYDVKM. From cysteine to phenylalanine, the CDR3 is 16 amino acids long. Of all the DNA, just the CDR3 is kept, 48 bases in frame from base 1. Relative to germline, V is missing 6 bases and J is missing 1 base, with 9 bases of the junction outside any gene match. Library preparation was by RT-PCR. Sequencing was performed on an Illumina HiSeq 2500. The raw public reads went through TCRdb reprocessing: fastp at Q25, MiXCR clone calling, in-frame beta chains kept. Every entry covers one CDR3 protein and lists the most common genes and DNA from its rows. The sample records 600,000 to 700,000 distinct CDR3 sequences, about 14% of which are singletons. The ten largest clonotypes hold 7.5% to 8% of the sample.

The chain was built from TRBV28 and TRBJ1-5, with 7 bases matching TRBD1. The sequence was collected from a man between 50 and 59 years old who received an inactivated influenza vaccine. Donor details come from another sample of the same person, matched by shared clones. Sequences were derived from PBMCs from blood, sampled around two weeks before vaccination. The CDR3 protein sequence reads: CASRGPGTASNQPQHF. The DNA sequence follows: TGTGCCAGCAGAGGGCCTGGGACAGCGAGCAATCAGCCCCAGCATTTT.